The clone carrying this T cell receptor (beta chain) was observed at least ten times. Germline V gene sequence: CDR1 ENHRY, CDR2 SYGVKD. The CDR3 is made up of 13 amino acids. V dropped 11 bases and J dropped 4; count of bases not matched to a gene: 5. TCRdb redid the calling of the 5' RACE reads with MiXCR, one entry per CDR3 protein. The data contain 30,000 to 50,000 distinct CDR3 sequences, approximately 5.5% of them singletons. Described time point: sample taken at primary tumor resection. No cell sorting; template was whole RNA from tumor, lung tissue or PBMC. The donor population consisted of more than 55 patients with untreated, early-stage non-small cell lung cancer. This entry belongs to a study of spatial heterogeneity in lung cancer.

This clonotype originated in a male donor with early-stage non-small cell lung cancer. Sequences were derived from PBMCs, sampled at surgery. The chain has TRBV10-3 and TRBJ2-3, with TRBD1 matching 11 bases. The CDR3: CAARTGGSDTQYF. The DNA for the CDR3 is TGTGCCGCCCGGACAGGGGGCTCAGATACGCAGTATTTT.